This T cell receptor (beta chain) was recovered during a study of T cells after yellow fever vaccination. This clonotype was found a few times. TCRdb reprocessed the 5' RACE reads with MiXCR, giving one entry per CDR3 protein. The repertoire has 610,000 or so distinct CDR3 sequences, roughly 12% of them found once; the top ten carry about 15%. Trimming took 2 bases from V and 2 from J, leaving 8 bases between them. CDR1 is MNHEY and CDR2 is SVGAGI in the germline V gene. The CDR3 length is 14 residues. The chain couples TRBV6-5 to TRBJ2-3; no reliable D call. The sample in question was PBMCs, obtained on the day of the yellow fever booster vaccination. This TCR was recovered from a man younger than 40 who received the YFV17D yellow fever vaccine. The CDR3 DNA sequence: TGTGCCAGCAGTTACCCCCGACCCACAGATACGCAGTATTTT. Its translation is CASSYPRPTDTQYF.